Below are 25 T cell receptor beta chains sequenced from a single sample in a study of identifying expanded T cells in peripheral blood. Using immunoSEQ multiplex PCR, the repertoire was profiled, and TCRdb retains in-frame clones only, with some absent. In the table there are around 50,000 clones, about nine tenths of which are singletons. Sequenced input: blood. The receptors shown here come from a person between 18 and 75 years old in good health.

The CDR3 is CASSNTGFYEQYF. The CDR3 bases are TGCGCCAGCAGCAATACAGGGTTCTACGAGCAGTACTTC. The chain has TRBV5-1 and TRBJ2-7; a weak D match, TRBD1 (6 bases). The CDR3 is 13 amino acids. In germline, CDR1 is SGHRS, CDR2 YFSETQ. V was cut by 4 bases and J by 3 bases, with 11 bases left in between.

This clone has just a few counts. V and J are TRBV6-5 and TRBJ1-2; D remains unclear. Germline V CDR1 and CDR2: MNHEY, SVGAGI. CDR3 size: 11 residues. The ends were cut back, 8 bases at V and 7 bases at J, with 11 bases in the middle. This CDR3 is CASWEGGGYTF. CDR3 coding DNA: TGTGCCAGCTGGGAGGGCGGTGGCTACACCTTC.

This chain joins TRBV5-4 and TRBJ2-1; the match to TRBD2 covers 10 bases. V lost 4 bases to trimming and J lost 6 bases; unmatched junction nucleotides: 7. Germline loops: CDR1 SGHNT, CDR2 YYREEE (reference sequence). This CDR3 comprises 15 residues. The CDR3, as DNA: TGTGCCAGCAGCCTCCAGCGGGGGGGCGTCAATGAGCAGTTCTTC. Its protein is CASSLQRGGVNEQFF.

The rearrangement joins TRBV19 to TRBJ2-7, with 7 bases matching TRBD2. This CDR3 comprises 15 residues. V was clipped by 5 bases and J by 3 bases; unmatched bases: 10. CDR1 LNHDA and CDR2 SQIVND come from the germline V gene (reference sequence). This chain's CDR3 is CASSPAGTTDYEQYF. The CDR3 nucleotides are TGTGCCAGTAGTCCGGCCGGGACTACAGACTACGAGCAGTACTTC.

The CDR3 region is CASSFGSTYEQYF. DNA for the CDR3: TGTGCCAGCAGCTTTGGATCTACCTACGAGCAGTACTTC. The chain is built from TRBV5-6 and TRBJ2-7; unclear D gene. Trimming removed 2 bases at V and 2 bases at J, with 8 bases between. The CDR3 loop spans 13 amino acids. Germline CDR1 reads SGHDT; CDR2 reads YYEEEE. The full variable domain, rest sourced from reference TRBV5-6 and TRBJ2-7, is DAGVTQSPTHLIKTRGQQVTLRCSPKSGHDTVSWYQQALGQGPQFIFQYYEEEERQRGNFPDRFSGHQFPNYSSELNVNALLLGDSALYLCASSFGSTYEQYFGPGTRLTVT.

This clone was observed a handful of times. The rearrangement joins TRBV5-1 to TRBJ2-7; tentative D call: TRBD2 (5 bases). CDR1 is SGHRS, CDR2 YFSETQ, per germline. V was shortened by 4 bases and J by 0 bases, with 14 bases between the two germline ends. There are 15 residues in the CDR3. The CDR3 reads CASSPVPGDSYEQYF. The CDR3 coding sequence is TGCGCCAGCAGCCCCGTCCCCGGGGACTCCTACGAGCAGTACTTC.

The chain couples TRBV7-2 to TRBJ2-1; D is uncertain. The CDR3 spans 14 residues. CDR1 and CDR2 (germline): SGHTA, FQGNSA. Trimming took 2 bases from V and 0 from J, leaving 5 bases between them. CDR3 in amino acids: CASSLLSSYNEQFF. CDR3 coding DNA: TGTGCCAGCAGCTTACTTAGCTCCTACAATGAGCAGTTCTTC.

The V and J genes are TRBV27 and TRBJ2-2; tentative D call: TRBD2 (6 bases). Trimming removed 5 bases at V and 0 bases at J, with 7 bases between. The CDR3 totals 14 residues. The germline CDR1 and CDR2 sequences are MNHEY and SMNVEV (reference sequence). CDR3 sequence: CASSRLANTGELFF. The CDR3 DNA follows: TGTGCCAGCAGTCGACTAGCGAACACCGGGGAGCTGTTTTTT.

The rearrangement joins TRBV4-3 to TRBJ1-2; D gene unclear. V was clipped by 0 bases and J by 1 base, with 6 bases between them. CDR3 length: 14 residues. Germline CDR1 and CDR2: LGHNA and YSLEER. CDR3 loop: CASSQDRYNYGYTF. The CDR3 DNA is TGCGCCAGCAGCCAAGATCGCTATAACTATGGCTACACCTTC.

The chain employs TRBV6-5 and TRBJ2-2, with D perhaps matching TRBD2 (6 bases). The germline V gene encodes CDR1 MNHEY and CDR2 SVGAGI. The ends were cut back, 2 bases at V and 2 bases at J, with 12 bases in the middle. There are 16 residues in the CDR3. CDR3 in DNA: TGTGCCAGCAGTTACGTGGGGAGGTTAAACACCGGGGAGCTGTTTTTT. Encoded protein: CASSYVGRLNTGELFF.

This chain connects TRBV7-2 to TRBJ2-3; D uncertain. Germline V gene data show CDR1 as SGHTA and CDR2 as FQGNSA. The V and J ends lost 6 bases and 6 bases respectively, with 16 bases between them. This CDR3 has 14 residues. The CDR3 loop is CASRYGVDGDTQYF. The CDR3 DNA reads TGTGCCAGCAGGTACGGAGTAGATGGGGATACGCAGTATTTT.

The V call is TRBV9, the J call TRBJ2-3; perhaps TRBD2 as D (6 bases). The V gene's germline CDR1 is SGDLS and CDR2 YYNGEE. The CDR3 spans 15 residues. Trimming pared 0 bases from V and 3 bases from J, leaving 11 bases between. The CDR3 DNA is TGTGCCAGCAGCGTAGCAAGCGGGCCGACAGATACGCAGTATTTT. Its protein product is CASSVASGPTDTQYF.

This clone was observed a handful of times. CDR3 in amino acids: CASSYSTGKSNYGYTF. The DNA for the CDR3 is TGTGCCAGCAGTTACTCGACGGGGAAGAGTAACTATGGCTACACCTTC. The rearrangement joins TRBV6-5 to TRBJ1-2; D is uncertain. This CDR3 spans 16 amino acids. The V gene's germline CDR1 is MNHEY and CDR2 SVGAGI. V was cut by 0 bases and J by 1 base, with 12 bases left in between.

The chain has TRBV30 and TRBJ2-3; weak D call: TRBD2 (5 bases). Germline V CDR1 and CDR2: GTSNPN, SVGIG (reference sequence). The CDR3 loop spans 12 amino acids. The V gene lost 0 bases and the J gene lost 5 bases, with 6 bases spanning the gap. The CDR3 spells CAWSVGRDTQYF. The CDR3 nucleotides are TGTGCCTGGAGTGTAGGGAGAGATACGCAGTATTTT.

The CDR3 region is CASSPSGADAGNTIYF. Written as DNA, the CDR3 is TGTGCCAGCTCACCATCGGGGGCCGACGCTGGAAACACCATATATTTT. This chain joins TRBV18 and TRBJ1-3, with D possibly being TRBD1 (6 bases). The CDR3 has 16 amino acids. Trimming removed 2 bases at V and 2 bases at J, with 13 bases between. Germline values: CDR1 KGHSH, CDR2 LQKENI.

This sequence joins TRBV5-6 and TRBJ2-7, with TRBD2 matching 7 bases. Germline V lookup: CDR1 SGHDT, CDR2 YYEEEE. CDR3 size: 15 residues. Trimming at V came to 1 base and at J to 7 bases, leaving 11 bases not matched to a gene. The CDR3 DNA is TGTGCCAGCAGCTTGCCGCCGGGACTATTATCAGAGCAGTACTTC. It is translated as CASSLPPGLLSEQYF.

CDR3 in amino acids: CAIQEGTGVNYGYTF. The CDR3 bases are TGTGCCATCCAGGAGGGGACAGGGGTTAACTATGGCTACACCTTC. V usage is TRBV10-3 and J usage is TRBJ1-2; TRBD1 matches 10 bases. The germline gives CDR1 ENHRY, CDR2 SYGVKD. The CDR3 covers 15 residues. The J segment lost 1 base and the V segment lost 8 bases, leaving 7 bases of the junction unmatched.

This clone was seen just once. V is TRBV14 and J is TRBJ2-6; D call uncertain. Deletions cut 4 bases from V and 2 bases from J, with 9 bases between. CDR1 is SGHDN and CDR2 is FVKESK in the germline V gene. The CDR3 covers 15 residues. CDR3 in amino acids: CASSRVLTGANVLTF. Written as DNA, the CDR3 is TGTGCCAGCAGCCGAGTCCTGACTGGGGCCAACGTCCTGACTTTC.

This chain links TRBV14 with TRBJ2-1, with 11 bases lining up with TRBD2. CDR3 length: 15 residues. Germline V CDR1 and CDR2: SGHDN, FVKESK. V trimming: 1 base; J trimming: 7 bases; junction bases outside the gene matches: 3. This chain's CDR3 is CASSQGTSGGNEQFF. As DNA, the CDR3 is TGTGCCAGCAGCCAAGGTACTAGCGGGGGAAATGAGCAGTTCTTC.

The rearrangement links TRBV10-3 to TRBJ2-5, with 7 positions matching TRBD2. CDR1 and CDR2 from the germline V gene are ENHRY and SYGVKD. With V trimmed by 5 bases and J by 5 bases, 8 bases remained unmatched. The CDR3 consists of 14 residues. The CDR3 reads CAISWPGGSETQYF. CDR3 bases: TGTGCCATCAGTTGGCCGGGGGGATCGGAGACCCAGTACTTC.

This chain links TRBV7-9 with TRBJ2-1; D is unclear. The germline CDR1 and CDR2 sequences are SEHNR and FQNEAQ (reference sequence). The CDR3 loop spans 12 amino acids. V shed 4 bases and J shed 3 bases, with 4 bases lying between them. The CDR3 spells CASSWDYNEQFF. The CDR3 DNA reads as TGTGCCAGCAGCTGGGACTACAATGAGCAGTTCTTC.

This chain connects TRBV6-1 to TRBJ2-6; D is possibly TRBD1 or TRBD2 (6 bases each). There are 17 residues in the CDR3. Germline V gene sequence: CDR1 MNHNS, CDR2 SASEGT. V lost 2 bases and J 2 bases, leaving 13 bases between the germline ends. CDR3 bases: TGTGCCAGCAGTGAATCAAGGGGGGCAGCTGGGGCCAACGTCCTGACTTTC. This translates into CASSESRGAAGANVLTF.

V is TRBV2 and J is TRBJ1-2; maybe TRBD1 (6 bases). V was cut by 7 bases and J by 10 bases, with 22 bases left in between. The CDR3 covers 14 residues. Per the germline V gene, CDR1 is SNHLY and CDR2 is FYNNEI. The CDR3 region is CASTRSGQSTLYTF. DNA of the CDR3: TGTGCCAGCACCAGGTCCGGACAGTCAACCCTCTACACCTTC.

The gene calls are TRBV7-9 and TRBJ2-4; D is uncertain. This CDR3 is 15 amino acids long. Looked up from germline, CDR1 is SEHNR and CDR2 is FQNEAQ (reference sequence). V was cut by 5 bases and J by 0 bases, with 11 bases left in between. CDR3: CASSAMSPAKNIQYF. The CDR3 nucleotides read TGTGCCAGCAGCGCTATGAGTCCAGCCAAAAACATTCAGTACTTC.

The J gene is TRBJ2-7, the V gene TRBV7-8, with TRBD1 identical over 9 bases. Trimming took 5 bases from V and 3 from J; bases not matched to a gene: 11. Germline CDR1 reads SGHVS; CDR2 reads FQNEAQ. CDR3 length: 16 residues. This CDR3 is CASSPARPGQGYEQYF. Written as DNA, the CDR3 is TGTGCCAGCAGCCCTGCCCGCCCGGGACAGGGCTACGAGCAGTACTTC.